These T cell receptor beta chains were read from a single sample in a study of blood T cell repertoires in COVID-19. Measured with immunoSEQ multiplex PCR; TCRdb has only the in-frame clones, and not every one. The table records some 220,000 clones, about 88% of them present only once. The material sequenced was PBMCs or T cells enriched from blood (not recorded which). Source of these receptors: a woman in her 30s who had recovered from COVID-19. CDR3s include the opening cysteine and the closing phenylalanine or tryptophan. A D gene is named only where the DNA matches it firmly.

j_gene: TRBJ2-7
d_gene: .
v_gene: TRBV18
CDR3nt: TGTGCCAGCTCACCGGGACTCTCTCGGGACGAGCAGTACTTC
CDR3aa: CASSPGLSRDEQYF

j_gene: TRBJ1-5
d_gene: TRBD1
v_gene: TRBV7-2
CDR3nt: TGTGCCAGCAGCTCCGAGACAGGGGGCAATCAGCCCCAGCATTTT
CDR3aa: CASSSETGGNQPQHF

j_gene: TRBJ1-5
d_gene: TRBD1
v_gene: TRBV5-8
CDR3nt: TGTGCCAGCAGAAACTATGGGGGACAGTTTCAGCCCCAGCATTTT
CDR3aa: CASRNYGGQFQPQHF

j_gene: TRBJ1-1
d_gene: TRBD1
v_gene: TRBV4-1
CDR3nt: TGCGCCAGCAGCCAAGAAGAGGGAACAGGGGGCAGGAAAGCTTTCTTT
CDR3aa: CASSQEEGTGGRKAFF

j_gene: TRBJ1-1
d_gene: .
v_gene: TRBV5-1
CDR3nt: TGCGCCAGCAGCTTGTCGGGGGGAACTGAAGCTTTCTTT
CDR3aa: CASSLSGGTEAFF

j_gene: TRBJ2-7
d_gene: .
v_gene: TRBV6-2/TRBV6-3
CDR3nt: TGTGCCAGCAGTTACTCACAGTTCTACGAGCAGTACTTC
CDR3aa: CASSYSQFYEQYF

j_gene: TRBJ2-2
d_gene: .
v_gene: TRBV18
CDR3nt: TGTGCCAGCTCACCGAACGGCGGGGTAGGAACCGGGGAGCTGTTTTTT
CDR3aa: CASSPNGGVGTGELFF

j_gene: TRBJ2-7
d_gene: TRBD2
v_gene: TRBV3-1/TRBV3-2
CDR3nt: TGTGCCAGCAGCCAAGTGGGACTAGCGGGACTCTACGAGCAGTACTTC
CDR3aa: CASSQVGLAGLYEQYF

j_gene: TRBJ2-1
d_gene: .
v_gene: TRBV7-3
CDR3nt: TGTGCCAGCAGCTCCGGGACTGTCAACAATGAGCAGTTCTTC
CDR3aa: CASSSGTVNNEQFF

j_gene: TRBJ1-2
d_gene: TRBD1
v_gene: TRBV5-1
CDR3nt: TGCGCCAGCAGCTTGGCGGGGACAGGGACCTATGGCTACACCTTC
CDR3aa: CASSLAGTGTYGYTF

j_gene: TRBJ1-3
d_gene: .
v_gene: TRBV25-1
CDR3nt: TGTGCCAGCAGTGATACCCTAGGGAGGGAAACTGGAAACACCATATATTTT
CDR3aa: CASSDTLGRETGNTIYF